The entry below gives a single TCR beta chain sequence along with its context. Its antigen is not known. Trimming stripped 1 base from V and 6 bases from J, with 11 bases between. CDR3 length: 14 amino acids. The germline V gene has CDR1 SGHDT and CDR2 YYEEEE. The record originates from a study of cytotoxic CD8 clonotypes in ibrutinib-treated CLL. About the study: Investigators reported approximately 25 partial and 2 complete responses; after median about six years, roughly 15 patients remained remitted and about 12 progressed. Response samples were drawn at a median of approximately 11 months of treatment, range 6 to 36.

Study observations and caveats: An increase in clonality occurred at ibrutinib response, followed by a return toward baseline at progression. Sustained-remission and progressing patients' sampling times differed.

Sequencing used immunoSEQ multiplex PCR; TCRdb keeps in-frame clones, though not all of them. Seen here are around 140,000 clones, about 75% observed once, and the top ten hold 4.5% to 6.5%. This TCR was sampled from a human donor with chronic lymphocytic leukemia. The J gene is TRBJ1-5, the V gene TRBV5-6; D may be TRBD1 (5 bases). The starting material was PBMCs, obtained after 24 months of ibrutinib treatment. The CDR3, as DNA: TGTGCCAGCAGCTTGCGGGGGGGTGGTCAGCCCCAGCATTTT. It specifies CASSLRGGGQPQHF.